The 28 T cell receptor beta chains in this list originate from one sample, sequenced in a study of beta chain features in type 1 diabetes. All of the isolated RNA was reverse transcribed, so expressed TCRB transcripts were sequenced. Here immunoSEQ multiplex PCR was the method, and the copy in TCRdb shows in-frame clones only, minus some. Of hundreds of thousands of clones listed, approximately 30% are singletons. The sample was naive CD4+ T cells from blood. Source of these receptors: a man younger than 35 in good health.

In its sample, this clone was seen a few times. The chain is built from TRBV15 and TRBJ2-7, with D unclear. The CDR3 spans 14 residues. CDR1 is LNHNV and CDR2 is YYDKDF in the germline V gene (reference sequence). V lost 0 bases, J lost 2 bases, and 8 bases lay in between. The CDR3 DNA is TGTGCCACCAGCAGAGATTGGGGTCCCTACGAGCAGTACTTC. Protein: CATSRDWGPYEQYF.

This chain uses TRBV7-2 with TRBJ2-5; D is tentatively TRBD1 or TRBD2 (5 bases each). The CDR3 is 13 residues long. Trimming removed 4 bases from V and 7 bases from J, with 13 bases in between. Looked up from germline, CDR1 is SGHTA and CDR2 is FQGNSA. The CDR3 loop is CASSSGGARTQYF. The DNA for the CDR3 is TGTGCCAGCAGCTCTGGGGGTGCCAGGACCCAGTACTTC.

The chain combines TRBV5-1 with TRBJ2-3, with D uncertain. CDR3 size: 16 residues. Deletions cut 1 base from V and 1 base from J, with 13 bases between. Germline CDR1 reads SGHRS; CDR2 reads YFSETQ. CDR3 sequence: CASSLRLRDGTDTQYF. For the CDR3, the DNA is TGCGCCAGCAGCTTGCGGTTGCGAGACGGCACAGATACGCAGTATTTT.

About this clone itself: A read error may produce the germline difference seen at one junction end. The rearrangement uses TRBV30 and TRBJ1-5, with D maybe TRBD1 (5 bases). The CDR3 length is 13 residues. Germline V gene sequence: CDR1 GTSNPN, CDR2 SVGIG (reference sequence). For the CDR3, the DNA is TGTGCCTGTAGTGGGCAGGGTGGTCAGCCCCAGCATTTT. The encoded protein is CACSGQGGQPQHF.

The V call is TRBV5-1, the J call TRBJ2-7; no definite D call. In germline, CDR1 is SGHRS, CDR2 YFSETQ. Trimming left V 4 bases short and J 7 bases short, with 15 bases between. The CDR3 is made up of 13 amino acids. CDR3 nucleotide sequence: TGCGCCAGCAGCCTCGGGCCCGCCTGGGAGCAGTACTTC. Protein sequence: CASSLGPAWEQYF. The entire variable domain, with the rest obtained from reference TRBV5-1 and TRBJ2-7, is as follows: KAGVTQTPRYLIKTRGQQVTLSCSPISGHRSVSWYQQTPGQGLQFLFEYFSETQRNKGNFPGRFSGRQFSNSRSEMNVSTLELGDSALYLCASSLGPAWEQYFGPGTRLTVT.

The rearrangement links TRBV5-1 to TRBJ2-1, with 9 positions matching TRBD2. V was pared by 3 bases and J by 0 bases, with 7 bases of the junction left unmatched. The CDR3 contains 17 residues. The germline gives CDR1 SGHRS, CDR2 YFSETQ. In DNA form, the CDR3 reads TGCGCCAGCAGCTCGAGCGCGGGAGGGCCCTCCTACAATGAGCAGTTCTTC. As protein: CASSSSAGGPSYNEQFF.

The chain uses TRBV5-1 and TRBJ2-7; 8 bases map to TRBD1. The CDR3 sequence is 15 residues long. CDR1 is SGHRS and CDR2 is YFSETQ in the germline V gene. The trim removed 4 bases at V and 3 bases at J, leaving 9 bases unmatched. The CDR3 bases are TGCGCCAGCAGCGCCCGACAGGGGAAGGGCTACGAGCAGTACTTC. Protein product: CASSARQGKGYEQYF.

The V and J genes are TRBV28 and TRBJ2-1; 7 bases line up with TRBD2. The CDR3 extends over 15 amino acids. Unmatched junction bases numbered 12, after V lost 4 bases and J lost 9 bases. Germline V CDR1 and CDR2: MDHEN, SYDVKM. CDR3 region: CASSSVREGPGEQFF. In nucleotides, the CDR3 is TGTGCCAGCAGTTCCGTTAGGGAGGGCCCCGGTGAGCAGTTCTTC.

Only a few counts were recorded for this clone. J is TRBJ2-7 and V is TRBV30, with a tentative D call TRBD2 (6 bases). The CDR3 is 14 amino acids. Trimming pared 0 bases from V and 1 base from J, leaving 10 bases between. Germline CDR1 reads GTSNPN; CDR2 reads SVGIG (reference sequence). The CDR3 loop is CAWSVLGGSYEQYF. CDR3 sequence (DNA): TGTGCCTGGAGTGTACTCGGGGGTTCCTACGAGCAGTACTTC.

The rearrangement uses TRBV7-9 and TRBJ2-5; 8 bases line up with TRBD2. The length of the CDR3 is 15 residues. Germline trimming cut 5 bases from V and 5 bases from J; bases unmatched to any gene: 10. The germline V gene has CDR1 SEHNR and CDR2 FQNEAQ (reference sequence). The DNA for the CDR3 is TGTGCCAGCAGCCCTCCGAGCGGGAGATGGGAGACCCAGTACTTC. Translating it yields CASSPPSGRWETQYF.

The rearrangement joins TRBV30 to TRBJ2-7, with TRBD2 matching over 7 bases. The CDR3 extends over 13 amino acids. With 1 base clipped from V and 1 base from J, the junction kept 1 base outside the gene matches. Germline loops: CDR1 GTSNPN, CDR2 SVGIG (reference sequence). The CDR3 region is CAWSEAGSYEQYF. The CDR3 region has the DNA TGTGCCTGGAGTGAAGCGGGGTCCTACGAGCAGTACTTC.

This clone turned up a few times. Distinct nucleotide sequences in the sample also encode this CDR3. The chain uses TRBV5-1 and TRBJ2-5; the match to TRBD1 covers 7 bases. CDR1 SGHRS and CDR2 YFSETQ come from the germline V gene. J lost 2 bases, V lost 1 base, and 2 bases had no gene match. CDR3 length equals 14 residues. The CDR3 loop reads CASSLTGDQETQYF. The CDR3 coding sequence is TGCGCCAGCAGCTTGACAGGGGATCAAGAGACCCAGTACTTC.

This CDR3 is CSVVETVNTEAFF. CDR3 DNA: TGCAGCGTTGTCGAGACAGTGAACACTGAAGCTTTCTTT. The gene calls are TRBV29-1 and TRBJ1-1; a weak D match, TRBD1 (5 bases). CDR1 is SQVTM, CDR2 ANQGSEA, per germline. Trimming pared 4 bases from V and 0 bases from J, leaving 9 bases between. The CDR3 consists of 13 residues.

The chain links TRBV5-1 to TRBJ2-6, with D uncertain. The CDR3 is made up of 13 amino acids. The V gene's germline CDR1 is SGHRS and CDR2 YFSETQ. Trimming took off 1 base at V and 2 bases at J, with 1 base between the two ends. In nucleotides, the CDR3 is TGCGCCAGCAGCTTGACTGGGGCCAACGTCCTGACTTTC. Its translation: CASSLTGANVLTF.

This clone occurred once. The V and J genes are TRBV21-1 and TRBJ2-7; the D segment call TRBD2 is taken from the table without a DNA check. TRBV21-1 is a known pseudogene. CDR3 size: 15 residues. Here the CDR3 reads CASSLRLALPYEQYF. The DNA for the CDR3 is TGTGCCAGCAGCCTTCGACTAGCGTTACCCTACGAGCAGTACTTC.

This clone occurred a few times. The chain carries TRBV15 and TRBJ2-1, with 7 nucleotides matching TRBD2. This CDR3 is 18 amino acids long. V was pared by 0 bases and J by 0 bases, with 8 bases of the junction left unmatched. Germline V gene data show CDR1 as LNHNV and CDR2 as YYDKDF (reference sequence). This chain's CDR3 is CATSRDPWRESSYNEQFF. CDR3 nucleotides: TGTGCCACCAGCAGAGACCCTTGGCGGGAGAGCTCCTACAATGAGCAGTTCTTC.

This clone was recorded a few times. V gene TRBV18 combines with J gene TRBJ2-1, with D possibly being TRBD1 or TRBD2 (5 bases each). CDR3 size: 18 residues. With 2 bases removed from V and 4 bases from J, the gap between germline ends came to 21 bases. Germline V CDR1 and CDR2: KGHSH, LQKENI. The CDR3 nucleotides are TGTGCCAGCTCACCAGTCCTGGCCGGGACCGGCCTTTACAATGAGCAGTTCTTC. This translates into CASSPVLAGTGLYNEQFF.

As regards this clone: An end of the junction does not agree with germline; a read error may underlie this. The CDR3 sequence is CASSQEGETQYF. CDR3 nucleotide sequence: TGTGCCAGCAGTCAAGAGGGGGAGACCCAGTACTTC. This chain joins TRBV4-2 and TRBJ2-5; possibly TRBD1 or TRBD2 for D (5 bases each). There are 12 residues in the CDR3. In germline, CDR1 is LGHNA, CDR2 YNFKEQ.

V is TRBV9 and J is TRBJ2-5; D possibly corresponds to TRBD2 (6 bases). Per the germline V gene, CDR1 is SGDLS and CDR2 is YYNGEE. The CDR3 covers 15 residues. The ends were cut back, 4 bases at V and 4 bases at J, with 17 bases in the middle. CDR3 amino acids: CASSPGTPEGETQYF. The CDR3 nucleotides are TGTGCCAGCAGCCCCGGGACTCCCGAGGGAGAGACCCAGTACTTC. Complete variable domain (other parts from reference TRBV9 and TRBJ2-5): DSGVTQTPKHLITATGQRVTLRCSPRSGDLSVYWYQQSLDQGLQFLIQYYNGEERAKGNILERFSAQQFPDLHSELNLSSLELGDSALYFCASSPGTPEGETQYFGPGTRLLVL.

V and J are TRBV28 and TRBJ2-1, with 13 nucleotides matching TRBD2. V lost 10 bases and J lost 4; bases outside the gene matches: 4. The CDR3 totals 14 residues. Germline lookup yields CDR1 MDHEN and CDR2 SYDVKM. CDR3 loop: CATILAGGYNEQFF. The DNA for the CDR3 is TGTGCCACCATACTAGCGGGAGGGTACAATGAGCAGTTCTTC.

This clone was detected only a few times. The chain carries TRBV9 and TRBJ2-5; TRBD2 agrees at 15 bases. The V and J ends lost 4 bases and 5 bases, in that order; junction bases with no gene match: 9. The CDR3 consists of 17 residues. The germline V gene encodes CDR1 SGDLS and CDR2 YYNGEE. CDR3: CASSPGLAGGLGETQYF. CDR3 sequence (DNA): TGTGCCAGCAGCCCCGGACTAGCGGGAGGGCTAGGTGAGACCCAGTACTTC. Full variable domain (missing parts from reference TRBV9 and TRBJ2-5): DSGVTQTPKHLITATGQRVTLRCSPRSGDLSVYWYQQSLDQGLQFLIQYYNGEERAKGNILERFSAQQFPDLHSELNLSSLELGDSALYFCASSPGLAGGLGETQYFGPGTRLLVL.

The chain is built from TRBV15 and TRBJ1-2; D might be TRBD1 (6 bases). CDR3 length: 15 residues. V was pared by 1 base and J by 4 bases, with 13 bases between. Germline loops: CDR1 LNHNV, CDR2 YYDKDF (reference sequence). The CDR3 coding sequence is TGTGCCACCAGCAGAGGACAGGCTAACTTCTATGGCTACACCTTC. It translates to CATSRGQANFYGYTF.

CDR3 DNA: TGTGCCAGCAGTTTTAGGTCTCTAGCGGGTAACACCGGGGAGCTGTTTTTT. Protein sequence: CASSFRSLAGNTGELFF. The chain uses TRBV28 and TRBJ2-2; 8 nucleotides line up with TRBD2. Germline V CDR1 and CDR2: MDHEN, SYDVKM. The CDR3 is 17 amino acids. The junction had 8 bases not matched to a gene; V was cut back by 3 bases and J by 2 bases.

The chain is built from TRBV5-6 and TRBJ2-7; TRBD1 is a possible D gene (6 bases). V lost 4 bases to trimming and J lost 0 bases, with 11 bases between them. The germline V gene has CDR1 SGHDT and CDR2 YYEEEE. The CDR3 runs 14 residues. The CDR3 DNA sequence: TGTGCCAGCAGCCGGACAGCGGCCTCCTACGAGCAGTACTTC. Its translation is CASSRTAASYEQYF.

This chain uses TRBV5-4 with TRBJ2-7, with 9 bases that match TRBD2. Germline values: CDR1 SGHNT, CDR2 YYREEE (reference sequence). V was clipped by 10 bases and J by 2 bases; unmatched bases: 10. The CDR3 covers 14 residues. CDR3 bases: TGTGCCTTTCGGGGCGGGAGGGACACCTACGAGCAGTACTTC. This gives the protein CAFRGGRDTYEQYF.

This clone was found a few times. This chain links TRBV9 with TRBJ2-1, with D hard to call. This CDR3 is built from 13 residues. Germline V gene lookup returns CDR1 SGDLS and CDR2 YYNGEE. Trimming stripped 1 base from V and 3 bases from J, with 5 bases between. The CDR3 sequence is CASSVTLYNEQFF. The DNA for the CDR3 is TGTGCCAGCAGCGTAACGCTCTACAATGAGCAGTTCTTC.

This clone has a handful of counts. Other nucleotide sequences in the sample specify the same CDR3. The rearrangement uses TRBV9 and TRBJ2-2, with D possibly being TRBD2 (6 bases). The germline CDR1 and CDR2 sequences are SGDLS and YYNGEE. V was shortened by 0 bases and J by 2 bases, with 8 bases between the two germline ends. This CDR3 comprises 15 residues. CDR3 loop: CASSVGGTNTGELFF. Here the CDR3 DNA reads TGTGCCAGCAGCGTAGGAGGGACTAACACCGGGGAGCTGTTTTTT.

The rearrangement joins TRBV27 to TRBJ2-2; 10 positions agree with TRBD2. J was trimmed by 4 bases and V by 5 bases; bases with no gene match: 7. This CDR3 has 16 amino acids. Germline values: CDR1 MNHEY, CDR2 SMNVEV (reference sequence). CDR3 sequence reads: CASSGGLATATGELFF. The CDR3 DNA is TGTGCCAGCAGTGGGGGACTAGCGACCGCCACCGGGGAGCTGTTTTTT.